This is a list of T cell receptor beta chains from one sample in a study of cytomegalovirus exposure and HLA in healthy donors. Clones were sequenced by immunoSEQ multiplex PCR, and TCRdb holds only the in-frame ones, with some missing. The sample holds approximately 82,000 clones, 10% seen once. Input material: PBMCs. Receptors were obtained from a man in his sixties in good health and CMV-seropositive. CDR3s include the opening cysteine and the closing phenylalanine or tryptophan. The order of the fields is V gene, J gene, D gene, clone size, CDR3 protein, CDR3 DNA. The D gene is left open where the match is weak. Clone size is stated in some rows and not others, as once, few, many or a class when expanded.

v_call: TRBV11-3; j_call: TRBJ2-2; d_call: TRBD2; clone_size: few; cdr3_aa: CASSPDGLASTGELFF; cdr3_nt: TGTGCCAGCAGCCCAGATGGACTAGCCTCAACCGGGGAGCTGTTTTTT
v_call: TRBV28; j_call: TRBJ1-2; d_call: TRBD1; clone_size: .; cdr3_aa: CASLGQGGGYTF; cdr3_nt: TGTGCCAGCCTGGGACAGGGGGGTGGCTACACCTTC
v_call: TRBV10-1; j_call: TRBJ1-5; d_call: .; clone_size: .; cdr3_aa: CASYPPNRVSNQPQHF; cdr3_nt: TGCGCCAGTTACCCCCCGAACAGAGTGAGCAATCAGCCCCAGCATTTT
v_call: TRBV5-1; j_call: TRBJ2-3; d_call: TRBD1; clone_size: .; cdr3_aa: CASSLEGDRGLFSTDTQYF; cdr3_nt: TGCGCCAGCAGCTTGGAGGGAGACAGGGGACTTTTCAGCACAGATACGCAGTATTTT
v_call: TRBV7-8; j_call: TRBJ2-3; d_call: .; clone_size: .; cdr3_aa: CASSPELGNTQYF; cdr3_nt: TGTGCCAGCAGCCCAGAACTCGGGAATACGCAGTATTTT
v_call: TRBV28; j_call: TRBJ2-7; d_call: TRBD1; clone_size: few; cdr3_aa: CASKRTGNYYEQYF; cdr3_nt: TGTGCCAGCAAGCGGACAGGGAATTACTACGAGCAGTACTTC
v_call: TRBV7-2; j_call: TRBJ2-1; d_call: .; clone_size: few; cdr3_aa: CASSLEREATYNEQFF; cdr3_nt: TGTGCCAGCAGCTTGGAAAGGGAGGCGACCTACAATGAGCAGTTCTTC
v_call: TRBV28; j_call: TRBJ2-1; d_call: TRBD2; clone_size: many; cdr3_aa: CASRGRETSGRNEQFF; cdr3_nt: TGTGCCAGCAGGGGTAGAGAGACTAGCGGACGGAATGAGCAGTTCTTC
v_call: TRBV7-8; j_call: TRBJ1-1; d_call: TRBD1; clone_size: .; cdr3_aa: CASSAPRQGSAEAFF; cdr3_nt: TGTGCCAGCAGCGCACCAAGACAGGGATCGGCTGAAGCTTTCTTT
v_call: TRBV6-6; j_call: TRBJ1-1; d_call: .; clone_size: few; cdr3_aa: CASSPTGFNTEAFF; cdr3_nt: TGTGCCAGCAGTCCGACGGGGTTTAACACTGAAGCTTTCTTT
v_call: TRBV7-2; j_call: TRBJ1-2; d_call: .; clone_size: .; cdr3_aa: CASSLGVNNYGYTF; cdr3_nt: TGTGCCAGCAGCTTAGGTGTCAATAACTATGGCTACACCTTC
v_call: TRBV10-3; j_call: TRBJ1-3; d_call: .; clone_size: .; cdr3_aa: CAISRQDSGNTIYF; cdr3_nt: TGTGCCATCAGTCGACAGGACTCTGGAAACACCATATATTTT
v_call: TRBV7-8; j_call: TRBJ1-1; d_call: .; clone_size: .; cdr3_aa: CASSIPRGGGNTEAFF; cdr3_nt: TGTGCCAGCAGCATTCCCAGGGGCGGGGGGAACACTGAAGCTTTCTTT
v_call: TRBV30; j_call: TRBJ2-7; d_call: TRBD2; clone_size: .; cdr3_aa: CAWSSSGGYEQYF; cdr3_nt: TGTGCCTGGAGTTCTAGCGGGGGTTACGAGCAGTACTTC
v_call: TRBV19; j_call: TRBJ1-2; d_call: TRBD1; clone_size: .; cdr3_aa: CASSSRDSFSYGYTF; cdr3_nt: TGTGCCAGTAGTTCTCGGGACAGTTTTTCCTATGGCTACACCTTC
v_call: TRBV28; j_call: TRBJ1-4; d_call: TRBD1; clone_size: few; cdr3_aa: CASSPTGQGGEKLFF; cdr3_nt: TGTGCCAGCAGCCCTACCGGACAGGGAGGTGAAAAACTGTTTTTT
v_call: TRBV2; j_call: TRBJ1-1; d_call: .; clone_size: .; cdr3_aa: CASSDFRGWNTEAFF; cdr3_nt: TGTGCCAGCAGTGACTTCAGGGGATGGAACACTGAAGCTTTCTTT
v_call: TRBV11-2; j_call: TRBJ1-6; d_call: TRBD1; clone_size: .; cdr3_aa: CASRNRGRDNSPLHF; cdr3_nt: TGTGCCAGCAGAAACAGGGGACGGGATAATTCACCCCTCCACTTT
v_call: TRBV30; j_call: TRBJ1-1; d_call: .; clone_size: few; cdr3_aa: CAWDFSGGAFF; cdr3_nt: TGTGCCTGGGATTTTTCGGGAGGGGCTTTCTTT
v_call: TRBV27; j_call: TRBJ1-5; d_call: TRBD1; clone_size: few; cdr3_aa: CASSLRTGIGQPQHF; cdr3_nt: TGTGCCAGCAGTCTACGGACAGGGATCGGTCAGCCCCAGCATTTT
v_call: TRBV5-6; j_call: TRBJ2-5; d_call: TRBD1; clone_size: few; cdr3_aa: CASSPTGVGETQYF; cdr3_nt: TGTGCCAGCAGCCCGACAGGGGTCGGAGAGACCCAGTACTTC
v_call: TRBV7-3; j_call: TRBJ1-1; d_call: TRBD1; clone_size: .; cdr3_aa: CASSPGTGYTEAFF; cdr3_nt: TGTGCCAGCAGCCCAGGGACAGGGTACACTGAAGCTTTCTTT
v_call: TRBV30; j_call: TRBJ1-6; d_call: .; clone_size: few; cdr3_aa: CAWSGGPRYNSPLHF; cdr3_nt: TGTGCCTGGAGTGGTGGGCCTCGCTATAATTCACCCCTCCACTTT
v_call: TRBV30; j_call: TRBJ2-1; d_call: .; clone_size: few; cdr3_aa: CALGINEQFF; cdr3_nt: TGTGCCCTAGGCATCAATGAGCAGTTCTTC
v_call: TRBV5-1; j_call: TRBJ2-7; d_call: TRBD2; clone_size: .; cdr3_aa: CASSPGLYSYEQYF; cdr3_nt: TGCGCCAGCAGCCCGGGACTATACTCCTACGAGCAGTACTTC
v_call: TRBV2; j_call: TRBJ1-1; d_call: TRBD1; clone_size: few; cdr3_aa: CASSHRGPNTEAFF; cdr3_nt: TGTGCCAGCAGTCATAGGGGGCCGAACACTGAAGCTTTCTTT
v_call: TRBV7-2; j_call: TRBJ1-1; d_call: TRBD1; clone_size: .; cdr3_aa: CASSHRQGGRNTEAFF; cdr3_nt: TGTGCCAGCAGCCACCGCCAGGGGGGAAGAAACACTGAAGCTTTCTTT
v_call: TRBV10-2; j_call: TRBJ1-3; d_call: .; clone_size: few; cdr3_aa: CASTRGLDGNTIYF; cdr3_nt: TGCGCCAGCACCCGAGGGCTGGACGGAAACACCATATATTTT
v_call: TRBV6-5; j_call: TRBJ2-2; d_call: TRBD2; clone_size: .; cdr3_aa: CASSRGAGETGELFF; cdr3_nt: TGTGCCAGCAGTCGGGGAGCGGGAGAAACCGGGGAGCTGTTTTTT
v_call: TRBV6-1; j_call: TRBJ2-7; d_call: TRBD2; clone_size: .; cdr3_aa: CASSESLAGKPEQYF; cdr3_nt: TGTGCCAGCAGTGAAAGCCTAGCGGGAAAGCCCGAGCAGTACTTC
v_call: TRBV7-9; j_call: TRBJ2-7; d_call: TRBD2; clone_size: few; cdr3_aa: CASSSTSGATYEQYF; cdr3_nt: TGTGCCAGCAGCTCAACTAGCGGGGCTACCTACGAGCAGTACTTC
v_call: TRBV2; j_call: TRBJ1-1; d_call: .; clone_size: few; cdr3_aa: CASIRGEGGEAFF; cdr3_nt: TGTGCCAGCATCAGGGGAGAAGGGGGTGAAGCTTTCTTT
v_call: TRBV14; j_call: TRBJ1-1; d_call: .; clone_size: .; cdr3_aa: CASSQDLGQVGGAFF; cdr3_nt: TGTGCCAGCAGCCAAGACCTGGGCCAAGTAGGGGGAGCTTTCTTT
v_call: TRBV29-1; j_call: TRBJ2-5; d_call: TRBD2; clone_size: many; cdr3_aa: CSVGGGFGGQETQYF; cdr3_nt: TGCAGCGTCGGGGGGGGATTTGGGGGCCAAGAGACCCAGTACTTC
v_call: TRBV30; j_call: TRBJ2-3; d_call: TRBD2; clone_size: large; cdr3_aa: CAWSGLAGGILRTDTQYF; cdr3_nt: TGTGCCTGGAGTGGACTAGCGGGAGGCATCTTACGCACAGATACGCAGTATTTT
v_call: TRBV9; j_call: TRBJ1-2; d_call: TRBD1; clone_size: .; cdr3_aa: CASSEGQGNYGYTF; cdr3_nt: TGTGCCAGCAGCGAGGGACAGGGTAACTATGGCTACACCTTC
v_call: TRBV9; j_call: TRBJ2-1; d_call: TRBD2; clone_size: .; cdr3_aa: CASSPREGTYNEQFF; cdr3_nt: TGTGCCAGCAGCCCGCGGGAGGGGACCTACAATGAGCAGTTCTTC
v_call: TRBV7-9; j_call: TRBJ1-2; d_call: TRBD1; clone_size: .; cdr3_aa: CASSLGQGSGYTF; cdr3_nt: TGTGCCAGCAGCTTAGGACAGGGATCTGGCTACACCTTC
v_call: TRBV19; j_call: TRBJ1-6; d_call: .; clone_size: few; cdr3_aa: CASSTGRLNSPLHF; cdr3_nt: TGTGCCAGTAGTACAGGCCGCCTTAATTCACCCCTCCACTTT
v_call: TRBV5-1; j_call: TRBJ2-2; d_call: .; clone_size: .; cdr3_aa: CASSLGTDTGELFF; cdr3_nt: TGCGCCAGCAGCTTGGGGACTGACACCGGGGAGCTGTTTTTT
v_call: TRBV6-5; j_call: TRBJ2-3; d_call: .; clone_size: .; cdr3_aa: CATHLGGGRTDTQYF; cdr3_nt: TGTGCTACCCACTTGGGGGGGGGCCGCACAGATACGCAGTATTTT
v_call: TRBV2; j_call: TRBJ1-2; d_call: .; clone_size: .; cdr3_aa: CASVLDSANYGYTF; cdr3_nt: TGTGCCAGCGTATTGGACAGTGCTAACTATGGCTACACCTTC